These 6 T cell receptor beta chains came from one sample sequenced in a study (dated by TCRdb to about 2015). Receptor libraries were prepared by 5' RACE. TCRdb names Illumina MiSeq as the instrument used. TCRdb redid the processing of the public reads, applying fastp at Q25 and MiXCR, and retained in-frame beta chains. Identical CDR3 protein sequences are pooled into one entry, listed with their most common genes and DNA. The sample records 55,000 to 80,000 distinct CDR3 sequences, about 20% of which are singletons. 2.5% to 3% of the sample belongs to the ten largest clones. The sample taken for sequencing was memory CD4+ T cells sorted from a lymph node. What this sample's cell subset or site label stands for: memory CD4+ T cells, CD4+CD45RO+CD25-. The receptors stem from a female donor with breast cancer.

The chain is built from TRBV11-3 and TRBJ2-5, with D hard to call. This CDR3 has 14 residues. Germline-derived CDR1 and CDR2 are SGHNT and YENEEA. Between the trimmed V and J ends, which lost 1 base and 4 bases, there was a span of 10 bases. CDR3 in DNA: TGTGCCAGCAGCTTAGGCAGGTCGACAGAGACCCAGTACTTC. It yields the protein CASSLGRSTETQYF. Drawing the rest from reference TRBV11-3 and TRBJ2-5, the complete variable domain is EAGVVQSPRYKIIEKKQPVAFWCNPISGHNTLYWYLQNLGQGPELLIRYENEEAVDDSQLPKDRFSAERLKGVDSTLKIQPAELGDSAVYLCASSLGRSTETQYFGPGTRLLVL.

This clonotype is labeled as medium-sized (0.01 to 0.1%). The V gene is TRBV6-5, the J gene TRBJ1-1, with D perhaps matching TRBD1 (6 bases). The V end was cut by 5 bases, the J end by 5 bases, with 12 bases between. CDR1 and CDR2 (germline): MNHEY, SVGAGI. This CDR3 is built from 13 residues. For the CDR3, the DNA is TGTGCCAGCAGTGGGCCAGGGGAAACTGAAGCTTTCTTT. The encoded protein is CASSGPGETEAFF.

J is TRBJ2-1 and V is TRBV18; 13 nucleotides line up with TRBD2. Germline values: CDR1 KGHSH, CDR2 LQKENI. J was trimmed by 5 bases and V by 3 bases; bases with no gene match: 4. There are 16 residues in the CDR3. The CDR3 region is CASSPAGLAGDNEQFF. CDR3 nucleotides: TGTGCCAGCTCACCGGCTGGACTAGCGGGAGACAATGAGCAGTTCTTC.

This clonotype has just a few counts. This chain joins TRBV7-2 and TRBJ2-7, with D possibly TRBD2 on 6 matching bases. Germline CDR1 SGHTA, CDR2 FQGNSA. V shed 2 bases and J shed 4 bases, with 12 bases lying between them. The CDR3 sequence is 14 residues long. The CDR3 loop is CASSLRGSLYEQYF. The CDR3 DNA reads as TGTGCCAGCAGCTTACGGGGGAGTTTATACGAGCAGTACTTC.

This clonotype was detected only a few times. The J gene is TRBJ2-1, the V gene TRBV7-9; 7 nucleotides match TRBD1. The germline V gene has CDR1 SEHNR and CDR2 FQNEAQ (reference sequence). The J segment lost 5 bases and the V segment lost 4 bases, leaving 8 bases of the junction unmatched. This CDR3 has 15 amino acids. CDR3 coding DNA: TGTGCCAGCAGCTCCCGGGACAGACGCAACAATGAGCAGTTCTTC. As protein: CASSSRDRRNNEQFF.

As for this clonotype: At one boundary the junction diverges from the germline segment, which might be a read error. The J gene is TRBJ2-5, the V gene TRBV7-7, with TRBD1 matching 7 bases. CDR3 length: 13 residues. In germline, CDR1 is SSHAT, CDR2 FNYEAQ (reference sequence). CDR3 sequence: CASSFGRGETQYF. The CDR3 DNA sequence: TGTGCTAGCAGCTTCGGCAGGGGGGAGACCCAGTACTTC.